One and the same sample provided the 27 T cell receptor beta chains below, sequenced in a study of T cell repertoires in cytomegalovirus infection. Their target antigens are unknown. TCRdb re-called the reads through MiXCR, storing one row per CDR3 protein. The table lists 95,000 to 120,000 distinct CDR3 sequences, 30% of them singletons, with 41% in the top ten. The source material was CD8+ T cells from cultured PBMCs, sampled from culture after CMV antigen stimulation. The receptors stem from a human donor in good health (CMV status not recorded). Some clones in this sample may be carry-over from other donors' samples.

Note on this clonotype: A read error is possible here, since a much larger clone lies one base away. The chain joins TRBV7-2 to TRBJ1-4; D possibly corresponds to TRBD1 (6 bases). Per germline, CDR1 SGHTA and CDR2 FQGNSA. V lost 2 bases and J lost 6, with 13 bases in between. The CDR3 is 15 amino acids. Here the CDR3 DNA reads TGTGCCAGCAGCTTATCTGGCCAGGGGTATGAAAAACTGTTTTTT. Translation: CASSLSGQGYEKLFF.

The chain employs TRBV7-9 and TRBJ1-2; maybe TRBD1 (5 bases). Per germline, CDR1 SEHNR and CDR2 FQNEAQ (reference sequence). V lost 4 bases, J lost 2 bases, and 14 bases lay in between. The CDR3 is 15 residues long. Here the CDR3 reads CASSYGGALNYGYTF. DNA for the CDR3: TGTGCCAGCAGCTACGGTGGGGCCTTAAACTATGGCTACACCTTC.

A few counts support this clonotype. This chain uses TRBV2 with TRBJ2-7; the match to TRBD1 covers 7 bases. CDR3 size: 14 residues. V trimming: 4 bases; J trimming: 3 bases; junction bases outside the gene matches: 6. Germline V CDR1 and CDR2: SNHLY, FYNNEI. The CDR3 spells CASSVTGVGYEQYF. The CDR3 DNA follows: TGTGCCAGCAGTGTAACAGGGGTCGGCTACGAGCAGTACTTC.

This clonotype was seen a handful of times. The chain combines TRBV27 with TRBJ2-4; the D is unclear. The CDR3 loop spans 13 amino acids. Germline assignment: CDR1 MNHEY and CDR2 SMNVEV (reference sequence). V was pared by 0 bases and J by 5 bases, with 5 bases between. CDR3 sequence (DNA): TGTGCCAGCAGTTTATCTCCCCAAAACATTCAGTACTTC. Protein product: CASSLSPQNIQYF.

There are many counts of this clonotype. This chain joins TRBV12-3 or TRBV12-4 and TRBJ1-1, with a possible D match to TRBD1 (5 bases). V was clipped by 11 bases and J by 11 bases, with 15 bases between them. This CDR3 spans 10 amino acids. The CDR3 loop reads CASQGGDAFF. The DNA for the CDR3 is TGTGCCTCCCAGGGTGGGGATGCTTTCTTT.

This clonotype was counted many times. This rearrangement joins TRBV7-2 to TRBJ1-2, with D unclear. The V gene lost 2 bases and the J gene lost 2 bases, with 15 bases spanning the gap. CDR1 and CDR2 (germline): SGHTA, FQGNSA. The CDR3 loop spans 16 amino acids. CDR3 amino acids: CASSLSSARINYGYTF. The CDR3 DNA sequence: TGTGCCAGCAGCTTATCCTCGGCCAGGATCAACTATGGCTACACCTTC.

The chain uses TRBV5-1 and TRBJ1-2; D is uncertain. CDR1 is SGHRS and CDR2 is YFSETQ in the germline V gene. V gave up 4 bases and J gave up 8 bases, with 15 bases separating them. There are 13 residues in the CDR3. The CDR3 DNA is TGCGCCAGCAGCCCCGGGCCCTACGGGGGCTACACCTTC. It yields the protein CASSPGPYGGYTF. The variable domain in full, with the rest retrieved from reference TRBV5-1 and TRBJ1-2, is KAGVTQTPRYLIKTRGQQVTLSCSPISGHRSVSWYQQTPGQGLQFLFEYFSETQRNKGNFPGRFSGRQFSNSRSEMNVSTLELGDSALYLCASSPGPYGGYTFGSGTRLTVV.

CDR3 sequence: CASSSAHNSYEQYF. CDR3 nucleotide sequence: TGTGCCAGCAGTTCGGCTCACAACTCCTACGAGCAGTACTTC. The rearrangement joins TRBV7-9 to TRBJ2-7; D unresolved. The germline V gene has CDR1 SEHNR and CDR2 FQNEAQ (reference sequence). Deletions cut 6 bases from V and 0 bases from J, with 12 bases between. The CDR3 spans 14 residues.

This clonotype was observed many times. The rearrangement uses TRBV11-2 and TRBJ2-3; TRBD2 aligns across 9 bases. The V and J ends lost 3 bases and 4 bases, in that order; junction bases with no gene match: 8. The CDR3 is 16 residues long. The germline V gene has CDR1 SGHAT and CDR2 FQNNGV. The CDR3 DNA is TGTGCCAGCAGCTTTGCGGCGGGGGGGCCCCCAGATACGCAGTATTTT. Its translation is CASSFAAGGPPDTQYF.

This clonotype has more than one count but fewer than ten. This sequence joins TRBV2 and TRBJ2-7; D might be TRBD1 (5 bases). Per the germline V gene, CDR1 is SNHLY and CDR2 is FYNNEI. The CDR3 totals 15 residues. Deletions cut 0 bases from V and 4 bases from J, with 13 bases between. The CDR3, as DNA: TGTGCCAGCAGTGAAGCGCGTTTAGGGGAATACGAGCAGTACTTC. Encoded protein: CASSEARLGEYEQYF. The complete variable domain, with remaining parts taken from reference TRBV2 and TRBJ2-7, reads EPEVTQTPSHQVTQMGQEVILRCVPISNHLYFYWYRQILGQKVEFLVSFYNNEISEKSEIFDDQFSVERPDGSNFTLKIRSTKLEDSAMYFCASSEARLGEYEQYFGPGTRLTVT.

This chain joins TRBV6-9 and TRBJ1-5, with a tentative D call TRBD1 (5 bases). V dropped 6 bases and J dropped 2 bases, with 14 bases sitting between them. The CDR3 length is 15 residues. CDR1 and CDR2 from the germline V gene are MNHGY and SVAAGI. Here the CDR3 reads CASSRSRGGNQPQHF. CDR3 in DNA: TGTGCCAGCAGCCGAAGTAGGGGAGGCAATCAGCCCCAGCATTTT.

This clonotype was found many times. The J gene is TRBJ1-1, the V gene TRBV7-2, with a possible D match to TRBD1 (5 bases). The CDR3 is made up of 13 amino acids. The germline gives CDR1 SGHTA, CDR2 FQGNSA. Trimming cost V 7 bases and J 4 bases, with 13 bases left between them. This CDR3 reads CASNPPGSTEAFF. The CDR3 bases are TGTGCCAGCAACCCCCCAGGGTCCACTGAAGCTTTCTTT. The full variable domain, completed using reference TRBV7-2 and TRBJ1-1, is GAGVSQSPSNKVTEKGKDVELRCDPISGHTALYWYRQSLGQGLEFLIYFQGNSAPDKSGLPSDRFSAERTGGSVSTLTIQRTQQEDSAVYLCASNPPGSTEAFFGQGTRLTVV.

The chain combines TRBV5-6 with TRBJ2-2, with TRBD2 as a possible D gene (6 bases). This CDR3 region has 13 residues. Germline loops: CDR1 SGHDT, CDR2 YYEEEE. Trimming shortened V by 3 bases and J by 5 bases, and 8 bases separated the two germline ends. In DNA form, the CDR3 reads TGTGCCAGCAGCTGGGGGGATACCGGGGAGCTGTTTTTT. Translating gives CASSWGDTGELFF.

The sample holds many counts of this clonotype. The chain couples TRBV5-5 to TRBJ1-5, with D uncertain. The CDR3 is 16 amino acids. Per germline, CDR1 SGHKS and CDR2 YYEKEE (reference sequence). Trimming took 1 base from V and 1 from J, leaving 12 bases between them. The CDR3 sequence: CASSLYWSISNQPQHF. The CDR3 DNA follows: TGTGCCAGCAGCTTGTATTGGAGTATAAGCAATCAGCCCCAGCATTTT.

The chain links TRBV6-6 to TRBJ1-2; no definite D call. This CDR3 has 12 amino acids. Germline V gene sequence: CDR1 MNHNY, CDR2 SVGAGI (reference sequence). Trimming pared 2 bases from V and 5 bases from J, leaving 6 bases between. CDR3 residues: CASSYGDYGYTF. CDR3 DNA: TGTGCCAGCAGTTACGGGGATTATGGCTACACCTTC.

The CDR3 bases are TGTGCCAGCAGTGAAGGCCCGGGACAGGGGCCCAATCAGCCCCAGCATTTT. Translated, it gives CASSEGPGQGPNQPQHF. V usage is TRBV2 and J usage is TRBJ1-5, with 10 bases matching TRBD1. Germline CDR1 SNHLY, CDR2 FYNNEI. Unmatched junction bases numbered 6, after V lost 1 base and J lost 3 bases. The CDR3 runs to 17 residues.

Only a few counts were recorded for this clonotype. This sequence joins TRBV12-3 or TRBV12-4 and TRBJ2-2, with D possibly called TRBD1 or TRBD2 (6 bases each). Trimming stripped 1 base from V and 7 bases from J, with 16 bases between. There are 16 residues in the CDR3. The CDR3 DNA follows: TGTGCCAGCAGTTTAGATAACCCGGGGGCTGGCGGGGAGCTGTTTTTT. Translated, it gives CASSLDNPGAGGELFF.

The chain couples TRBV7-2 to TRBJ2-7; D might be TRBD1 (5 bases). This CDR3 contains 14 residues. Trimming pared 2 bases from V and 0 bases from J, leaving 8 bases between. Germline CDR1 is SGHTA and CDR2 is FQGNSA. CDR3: CASSLLRGSYEQYF. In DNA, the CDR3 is TGTGCCAGCAGCTTATTAAGGGGCTCCTACGAGCAGTACTTC. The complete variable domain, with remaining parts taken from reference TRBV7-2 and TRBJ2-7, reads GAGVSQSPSNKVTEKGKDVELRCDPISGHTALYWYRQSLGQGLEFLIYFQGNSAPDKSGLPSDRFSAERTGGSVSTLTIQRTQQEDSAVYLCASSLLRGSYEQYFGPGTRLTVT.

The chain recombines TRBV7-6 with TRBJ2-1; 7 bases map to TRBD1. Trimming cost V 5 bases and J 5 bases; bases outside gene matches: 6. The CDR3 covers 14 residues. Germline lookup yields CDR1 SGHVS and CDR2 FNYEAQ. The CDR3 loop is CASSPGQLDNEQFF. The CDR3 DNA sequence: TGTGCCAGCAGCCCGGGACAGTTAGACAATGAGCAGTTCTTC.

The CDR3 nucleotides are TGTGCCAGCAGTATGGGACAGCGTTACTCCTACGAGCAGTACTTC. This sequence encodes CASSMGQRYSYEQYF. V and J are TRBV2 and TRBJ2-7, with 7 positions matching TRBD1. The V and J ends lost 5 bases and 0 bases, in that order; junction bases with no gene match: 7. CDR1 and CDR2 from the germline V gene are SNHLY and FYNNEI. The CDR3 extends over 15 amino acids.

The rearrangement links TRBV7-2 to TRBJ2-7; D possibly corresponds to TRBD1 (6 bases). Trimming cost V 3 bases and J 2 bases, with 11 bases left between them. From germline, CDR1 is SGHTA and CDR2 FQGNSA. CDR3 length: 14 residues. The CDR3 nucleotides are TGTGCCAGCAGCTTCAGGGGAAACGCCTACGAGCAGTACTTC. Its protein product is CASSFRGNAYEQYF.

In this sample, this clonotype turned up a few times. CDR3 DNA: TGTGCCAGCAGCTACGGAGATAGCACAGATACGCAGTATTTT. It specifies CASSYGDSTDTQYF. This chain links TRBV5-4 with TRBJ2-3, with no clear D. The CDR3 extends over 14 amino acids. Germline CDR1 and CDR2: SGHNT and YYREEE (reference sequence). Trimming shortened V by 3 bases and J by 0 bases, and 8 bases separated the two germline ends.

Here the CDR3 DNA reads TGTGCCAGCAGCTTGCCGGGACGACTCCAGTACTTC. Protein sequence: CASSLPGRLQYF. The gene calls are TRBV7-6 and TRBJ2-5; TRBD1 or TRBD2 may be the D gene (5 bases each). V lost 3 bases to trimming and J lost 10 bases, with 12 bases between them. Germline V gene data show CDR1 as SGHVS and CDR2 as FNYEAQ. CDR3 length: 12 residues.

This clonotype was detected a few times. The CDR3 DNA is TGTGCCAGTAGGGGGGTGAACACTGAAGCTTTCTTT. Residues: CASRGVNTEAFF. The chain recombines TRBV19 with TRBJ1-1, with D possibly matching TRBD1 (5 bases). The CDR3 loop spans 12 amino acids. In germline, CDR1 is LNHDA, CDR2 SQIVND (reference sequence). V was cut by 6 bases and J by 0 bases, with 5 bases left in between.

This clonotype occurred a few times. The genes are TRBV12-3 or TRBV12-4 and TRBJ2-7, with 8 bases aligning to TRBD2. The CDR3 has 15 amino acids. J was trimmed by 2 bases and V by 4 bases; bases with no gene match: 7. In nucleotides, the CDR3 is TGTGCCAGCAGTTCACGACTAGCGACAACCTACGAGCAGTACTTC. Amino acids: CASSSRLATTYEQYF.

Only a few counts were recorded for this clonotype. CDR3 sequence reads: CASSHPVGQGSNQPQHF. DNA for the CDR3: TGTGCCAGCAGTCACCCGGTGGGACAGGGAAGCAATCAGCCCCAGCATTTT. The V call is TRBV2, the J call TRBJ1-5; 9 bases match TRBD1. Losses at the gene ends were 5 bases for V and 1 base for J; bases not matched to a gene: 9. Germline V CDR1 and CDR2: SNHLY, FYNNEI. This CDR3 spans 17 amino acids.

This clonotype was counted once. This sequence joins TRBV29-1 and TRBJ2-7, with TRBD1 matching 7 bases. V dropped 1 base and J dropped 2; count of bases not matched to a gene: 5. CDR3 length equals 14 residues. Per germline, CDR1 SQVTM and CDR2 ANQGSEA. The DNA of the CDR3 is TGCAGCGTTGAAGCCCCGGGACAGACCTACGAGCAGTACTTC. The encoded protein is CSVEAPGQTYEQYF.